What follows are 30 T cell receptor beta chains derived from one specimen sequenced in a study of beta chain features in type 1 diabetes (dated by TCRdb to between 2017 and 2018). These receptors have no known antigen. The paper as a whole reports these results and caveats: A moderate but significant shortening of TCRB CDR3 length was observed in type 1 diabetes patients in all four CD4+ subsets.

To prepare the library, the immunoSEQ multiplex PCR assay was applied. The High Capacity cDNA Reverse Transcription Kit was used to reverse transcribe all of the isolated RNA, meaning that expressed TCRB transcripts were what got sequenced. TCRdb limited this immuneACCESS table to in-frame rearrangements with V and J called. A share of clones is missing; checked studies link under half to unresolved V genes, and the rest is unexplained. Within this sample are about 180,000 clones, with 6.5% to 8.5% of them counted one time only. 0.5% of the sample is taken by the ten largest. What was sequenced was central memory CD4+ T cells from blood. The receptors were sampled from a man aged 18 to 29 with type 1 diabetes.

The rearrangement joins TRBV5-4 to TRBJ2-5, with TRBD1 as a possible D gene (6 bases). V was trimmed by 4 bases and J by 3 bases, leaving 13 bases between them. CDR1 and CDR2 (germline): SGHNT, YYREEE (reference sequence). The CDR3 runs to 14 residues. CDR3 region: CASSHDRDKETQYF. Here the CDR3 DNA reads TGTGCCAGCAGCCATGACCGGGACAAAGAGACCCAGTACTTC.

The V and J genes are TRBV18 and TRBJ1-5, with D possibly matching TRBD1 (5 bases). This CDR3 spans 14 amino acids. CDR1 and CDR2 (germline): KGHSH, LQKENI. The V gene lost 5 bases and the J gene lost 6 bases, with 14 bases spanning the gap. The DNA for the CDR3 is TGTGCCAGCTCAACTGAGTTTAGGGGTCAGCCCCAGCATTTT. The encoded protein is CASSTEFRGQPQHF.

With respect to this clone: Different DNA sequences within this sample yield the same CDR3. The rearrangement joins TRBV18 to TRBJ2-3; 9 bases map to TRBD1. Germline lookup yields CDR1 KGHSH and CDR2 LQKENI. Trimming removed 2 bases from V and 2 bases from J; junction bases left unmatched: 2. The CDR3 is made up of 15 amino acids. The CDR3 spells CASSPRTGVTDTQYF. Written as DNA, the CDR3 is TGTGCCAGCTCACCAAGGACAGGGGTCACAGATACGCAGTATTTT.

This clone has just a few counts. V is TRBV7-6 and J is TRBJ2-2, with D maybe TRBD1 (6 bases). Trimming shortened V by 3 bases and J by 6 bases, and 8 bases separated the two germline ends. The CDR3 sequence is 13 residues long. Looked up from germline, CDR1 is SGHVS and CDR2 is FNYEAQ. DNA of the CDR3: TGTGCCAGCAGCTTTACAGGGCCCGGGGAGCTGTTTTTT. Translation gives CASSFTGPGELFF.

This clone was counted a few times. This sample includes further DNA sequences coding for the same CDR3. The chain couples TRBV6-5 to TRBJ1-1; 10 nucleotides align to TRBD1. Trimming cost V 2 bases and J 4 bases; bases outside gene matches: 4. CDR1 is MNHEY and CDR2 is SVGAGI in the germline V gene. This CDR3 has 15 amino acids. This CDR3 is CASSYGTGVGTEAFF. CDR3 coding DNA: TGTGCCAGCAGTTACGGGACAGGGGTCGGCACTGAAGCTTTCTTT.

This clone has just a few counts. V gene TRBV9 combines with J gene TRBJ1-6; TRBD1 agrees at 10 bases. V shed 3 bases, J shed 2 bases, and the junction held 5 bases outside the gene matches. CDR3 size: 17 residues. Germline CDR1 and CDR2: SGDLS and YYNGEE. Written as DNA, the CDR3 is TGTGCCAGCAGCGCCGGACAGGGGGGTGCCTATAATTCACCCCTCCACTTT. Its protein is CASSAGQGGAYNSPLHF.

The chain couples TRBV5-4 to TRBJ2-3, with 11 bases that match TRBD2. Germline V CDR1 and CDR2: SGHNT, YYREEE (reference sequence). The CDR3 has 15 residues. V was clipped by 5 bases and J by 5 bases; unmatched bases: 7. The CDR3 DNA reads as TGTGCCAGCAGGGACATAGCGGGAGGGTTAGATACGCAGTATTTT. Encoded protein: CASRDIAGGLDTQYF.

This sequence joins TRBV30 and TRBJ2-1, with 8 positions matching TRBD2. The CDR3 is 16 residues long. CDR1 is GTSNPN, CDR2 SVGIG, per germline (reference sequence). V lost 8 bases and J lost 3; bases outside the gene matches: 15. The CDR3 sequence is CAREGEKRGFYNEQFF. CDR3 bases: TGTGCCCGGGAAGGGGAAAAGCGGGGGTTCTACAATGAGCAGTTCTTC.

This chain joins TRBV5-1 and TRBJ2-2, with 8 bases identical to TRBD1. This CDR3 has 16 amino acids. Germline V lookup: CDR1 SGHRS, CDR2 YFSETQ. The trim removed 4 bases at V and 0 bases at J, leaving 5 bases unmatched. The CDR3 bases are TGCGCCAGCAGCGGCCGGACAGGGTCGAACACCGGGGAGCTGTTTTTT. Translation gives CASSGRTGSNTGELFF.

This clone was counted between two and nine times. V and J are TRBV9 and TRBJ2-3, with D possibly TRBD1 on 6 matching bases. This CDR3 is built from 15 residues. Between the trimmed V and J ends, which lost 2 bases and 0 bases, there was a span of 10 bases. Germline CDR1 and CDR2: SGDLS and YYNGEE. Here the CDR3 reads CASSVTGFSTDTQYF. CDR3 nucleotides: TGTGCCAGCAGCGTTACAGGGTTTAGCACAGATACGCAGTATTTT.

Only a few counts were recorded for this clone. This chain links TRBV10-3 with TRBJ1-2, with D possibly being TRBD1 (5 bases). This CDR3 comprises 16 residues. CDR1 is ENHRY and CDR2 is SYGVKD in the germline V gene. V lost 10 bases and J 1 base, leaving 22 bases between the germline ends. The chain's CDR3 is CATRPGDRYYNYGYTF. DNA for the CDR3: TGTGCCACTAGACCGGGCGACAGATATTATAACTATGGCTACACCTTC.

This clone has more than one count but fewer than ten. The chain employs TRBV6-1 and TRBJ2-1; D is undetermined. Germline V gene sequence: CDR1 MNHNS, CDR2 SASEGT. This CDR3 region has 12 residues. The ends were cut back, 5 bases at V and 4 bases at J, with 6 bases in the middle. In DNA, the CDR3 is TGTGCCAGCAGTCCCCAGTACAATGAGCAGTTCTTC. Translating it yields CASSPQYNEQFF.

This clone was seen a few times. The sample contains more than one DNA sequence encoding this CDR3. The chain is built from TRBV6-5 and TRBJ1-5; possibly TRBD1 for D (5 bases). V was shortened by 0 bases and J by 3 bases, with 9 bases between the two germline ends. The CDR3 has 15 residues. From germline, CDR1 is MNHEY and CDR2 SVGAGI. The CDR3 nucleotides are TGTGCCAGCAGTTACTCTGGGGGGGACAATCAGCCCCAGCATTTT. Its protein is CASSYSGGDNQPQHF.

The V and J genes are TRBV7-9 and TRBJ2-1, with 7 positions matching TRBD2. CDR1 and CDR2 from the germline V gene are SEHNR and FQNEAQ (reference sequence). CDR3 length: 15 residues. The V segment lost 0 bases and the J segment 8 bases; nucleotides outside the gene matches: 7. This CDR3 is CASSLAASGGHEQFF. As DNA, the CDR3 is TGTGCCAGCAGCTTAGCGGCTAGCGGTGGCCATGAGCAGTTCTTC.

Only a few counts were recorded for this clone. V is TRBV9 and J is TRBJ1-1; TRBD1 aligns across 9 bases. The germline gives CDR1 SGDLS, CDR2 YYNGEE. Trimming took 3 bases from V and 6 from J; bases not matched to a gene: 9. CDR3 length: 15 residues. The CDR3 nucleotides are TGTGCCAGCAGCGCAGGGGACAGGGTGCGCCCTGAAGCTTTCTTT. Translating it yields CASSAGDRVRPEAFF.

The rearrangement joins TRBV2 to TRBJ2-3; TRBD2 aligns across 7 bases. The length of the CDR3 is 14 residues. Germline trimming cut 4 bases from V and 1 base from J; bases unmatched to any gene: 2. CDR1 is SNHLY, CDR2 FYNNEI, per germline. This chain's CDR3 is CASSGGGGTDTQYF. The DNA for the CDR3 is TGTGCCAGCAGTGGTGGGGGGGGCACAGATACGCAGTATTTT.

This chain uses TRBV7-2 with TRBJ1-3; 7 bases match TRBD1. Germline V gene data show CDR1 as SGHTA and CDR2 as FQGNSA. The CDR3 sequence is 12 residues long. Trimming removed 5 bases from V and 9 bases from J; junction bases left unmatched: 4. The CDR3 DNA sequence: TGTGCCAGCAGCCCTAGACAGGGCACCATATATTTT. Protein product: CASSPRQGTIYF. The full variable domain, rest sourced from reference TRBV7-2 and TRBJ1-3, is GAGVSQSPSNKVTEKGKDVELRCDPISGHTALYWYRQSLGQGLEFLIYFQGNSAPDKSGLPSDRFSAERTGGSVSTLTIQRTQQEDSAVYLCASSPRQGTIYFGEGSWLTVV.

The sample holds a few counts of this clone. The J gene is TRBJ2-1, the V gene TRBV25-1, with 11 bases that match TRBD1. The CDR3 spans 17 residues. Per germline, CDR1 MGHDK and CDR2 SYGVNS. V lost 3 bases to trimming and J lost 0 bases; unmatched junction nucleotides: 4. Here the CDR3 DNA reads TGTGCCAGCAGTGACACGGGGACAGGGGGCTCCTACAATGAGCAGTTCTTC. It specifies CASSDTGTGGSYNEQFF.

This clone appeared a few times. V usage is TRBV5-1 and J usage is TRBJ2-1; D is perhaps TRBD2 (6 bases). Germline CDR1 SGHRS, CDR2 YFSETQ. The CDR3 contains 15 residues. V lost 0 bases and J lost 5, with 12 bases in between. The CDR3, as DNA: TGCGCCAGCAGCTTGGAACCTGGAGGGGACAATGAGCAGTTCTTC. It is translated as CASSLEPGGDNEQFF.

In DNA, the CDR3 is TGCGCCAGCAGCCAAGACCCCTCCCAGAAAGCTTTCTTT. It is translated as CASSQDPSQKAFF. V is TRBV4-3 and J is TRBJ1-1; D is undetermined. CDR1 is LGHNA and CDR2 is YSLEER in the germline V gene. V was pared by 0 bases and J by 9 bases, with 11 bases between. CDR3 length: 13 residues.

The chain links TRBV28 to TRBJ2-7; the match to TRBD1 covers 10 bases. The V gene end was trimmed by 5 bases and the J gene end by 5 bases; junction bases not matched to a gene: 6. In germline, CDR1 is MDHEN, CDR2 SYDVKM. There are 14 residues in the CDR3. The CDR3 region has the DNA TGTGCCAGCAGTGGGGGACAGGGGAGGAACGAGCAGTACTTC. This encodes CASSGGQGRNEQYF.

This clone has just a few counts. The chain uses TRBV5-4 and TRBJ2-2; 11 positions match TRBD1. V was clipped by 3 bases and J by 2 bases; unmatched bases: 3. This CDR3 spans 16 amino acids. Germline CDR1 reads SGHNT; CDR2 reads YYREEE (reference sequence). CDR3 bases: TGTGCCAGCAGCTCTGGGACAGGGGGAAACACCGGGGAGCTGTTTTTT. As protein: CASSSGTGGNTGELFF.

The rearrangement joins TRBV7-9 to TRBJ1-4, with D uncertain. Trimming removed 0 bases from V and 7 bases from J, with 18 bases in between. This CDR3 spans 17 amino acids. Per the germline V gene, CDR1 is SEHNR and CDR2 is FQNEAQ (reference sequence). In nucleotides, the CDR3 is TGTGCCAGCAGCTTAGCCCATATGGGTTTCTCGGGTGAAAAACTGTTTTTT. Protein product: CASSLAHMGFSGEKLFF.

This clone was seen a handful of times. The V gene is TRBV5-1, the J gene TRBJ2-7; a possible D gene is TRBD2 (6 bases). The CDR3 totals 14 residues. Trimming took off 3 bases at V and 5 bases at J, with 15 bases between the two ends. Germline lookup yields CDR1 SGHRS and CDR2 YFSETQ. CDR3 bases: TGCGCCAGCAGCTCCACCAGATCTAGCGACGAGCAGTACTTC. Encoded protein: CASSSTRSSDEQYF. Full variable domain (missing parts from reference TRBV5-1 and TRBJ2-7): KAGVTQTPRYLIKTRGQQVTLSCSPISGHRSVSWYQQTPGQGLQFLFEYFSETQRNKGNFPGRFSGRQFSNSRSEMNVSTLELGDSALYLCASSSTRSSDEQYFGPGTRLTVT.

The chain links TRBV2 to TRBJ2-3; 8 nucleotides line up with TRBD2. This CDR3 has 15 amino acids. After removal of 5 bases from V and 8 bases from J, the junction contained 12 bases not matched to a gene. Germline CDR1 and CDR2: SNHLY and FYNNEI. This chain's CDR3 is CASSLHLGGAVTQYF. Here the CDR3 DNA reads TGTGCCAGCAGTCTACATCTCGGGGGGGCGGTTACGCAGTATTTT.

This clone was recorded a few times. This rearrangement joins TRBV7-2 to TRBJ2-3, with 11 bases identical to TRBD2. The ends lost 2 bases at V and 0 bases at J; junction bases unmatched: 4. The CDR3 consists of 17 residues. Germline V CDR1 and CDR2: SGHTA, FQGNSA. CDR3 sequence reads: CASSLLASGGSTDTQYF. In DNA form, the CDR3 reads TGTGCCAGCAGCTTATTGGCTAGCGGGGGGAGCACAGATACGCAGTATTTT.

This clone has just a few counts. The CDR3 DNA is TGTGCCAGCGGAACAGGGACGGACCCAACCACTGAAGCTTTCTTT. It translates to CASGTGTDPTTEAFF. The chain recombines TRBV6-5 with TRBJ1-1; possible D gene TRBD1, 6 bases. The CDR3 length is 15 residues. Deletions cut 8 bases from V and 4 bases from J, with 20 bases between. CDR1 MNHEY and CDR2 SVGAGI come from the germline V gene.

This clone was counted once. The rearrangement joins TRBV28 to TRBJ2-7; weak D call: TRBD2 (7 bases). From germline, CDR1 is MDHEN and CDR2 SYDVKM. Trimming removed 3 bases at V and 0 bases at J, with 12 bases between. This CDR3 has 15 amino acids. CDR3 coding DNA: TGTGCCAGCAGTTTGGGGCGGGGGCACTCCTACGAGCAGTACTTC. Translating it yields CASSLGRGHSYEQYF.

This clone showed up just a few times. The chain uses TRBV10-2 and TRBJ2-5, with 10 nucleotides matching TRBD2. Looked up from germline, CDR1 is WSHSY and CDR2 is SAAADI. J was trimmed by 5 bases and V by 6 bases; bases with no gene match: 6. This CDR3 region has 14 residues. This CDR3 reads CASRSGRAQETQYF. CDR3 in DNA: TGCGCCAGCAGGAGCGGGAGGGCCCAGGAGACCCAGTACTTC.

The chain has TRBV7-2 and TRBJ2-5, with 10 bases identical to TRBD2. Matching the DNA end better, TRBJ2-7 makes the J call doubtful. CDR1 is SGHTA and CDR2 is FQGNSA in the germline V gene. The length of the CDR3 is 15 residues. Here the CDR3 DNA reads TGTGCCAGCAGCGTTCAAGCGGGGGGGTCCTACGAGCAGTACTTC. Translating gives CASSVQAGGSYEQYF.